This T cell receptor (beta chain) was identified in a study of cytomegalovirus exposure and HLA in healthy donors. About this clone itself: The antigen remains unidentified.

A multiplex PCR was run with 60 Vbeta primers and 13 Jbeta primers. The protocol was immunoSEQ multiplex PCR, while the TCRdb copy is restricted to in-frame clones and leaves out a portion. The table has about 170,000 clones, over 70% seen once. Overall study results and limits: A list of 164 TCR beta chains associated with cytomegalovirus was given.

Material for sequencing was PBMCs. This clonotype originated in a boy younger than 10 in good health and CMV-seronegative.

In nucleotides, the CDR3 is TGCGCCAGCAGTGAGGGAGGTCTCGGCAAAAACATTCAGTACTTC. Protein sequence: CASSEGGLGKNIQYF. V and J are TRBV10-1 and TRBJ2-4; a possible D gene is TRBD2 (5 bases). CDR3 length: 15 residues. Trimming removed 2 bases at V and 3 bases at J, with 11 bases between. Germline CDR1 reads WNHNN; CDR2 reads SYGVQD (reference sequence).